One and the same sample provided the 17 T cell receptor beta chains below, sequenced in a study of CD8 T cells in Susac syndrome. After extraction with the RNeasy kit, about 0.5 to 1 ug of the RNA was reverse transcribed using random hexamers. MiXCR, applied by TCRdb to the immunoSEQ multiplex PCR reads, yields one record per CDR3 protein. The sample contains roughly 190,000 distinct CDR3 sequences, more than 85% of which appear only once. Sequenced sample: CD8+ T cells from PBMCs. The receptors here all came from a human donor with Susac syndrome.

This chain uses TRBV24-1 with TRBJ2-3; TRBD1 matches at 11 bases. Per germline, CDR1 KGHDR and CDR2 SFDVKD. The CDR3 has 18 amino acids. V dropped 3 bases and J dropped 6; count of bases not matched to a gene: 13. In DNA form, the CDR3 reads TGTGCCACCAGTGATGCCGGCGGACAGGGGGCGAAATCGGATACGCAGTATTTT. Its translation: CATSDAGGQGAKSDTQYF.

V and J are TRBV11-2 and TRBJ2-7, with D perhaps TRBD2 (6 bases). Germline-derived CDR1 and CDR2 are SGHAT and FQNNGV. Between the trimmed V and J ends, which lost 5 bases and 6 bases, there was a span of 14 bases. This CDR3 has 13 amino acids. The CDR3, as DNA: TGTGCCAGCAGCCACGGGGAGGCGGCCGAGCAGTACTTC. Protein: CASSHGEAAEQYF. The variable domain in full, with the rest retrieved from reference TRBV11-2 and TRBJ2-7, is EAGVAQSPRYKIIEKRQSVAFWCNPISGHATLYWYQQILGQGPKLLIQFQNNGVVDDSQLPKDRFSAERLKGVDSTLKIQPAKLEDSAVYLCASSHGEAAEQYFGPGTRLTVT.

CDR3 loop: CASSRLRDFEETQYF. As DNA, the CDR3 is TGCGCCAGCAGCCGCCTCCGGGACTTCGAAGAGACCCAGTACTTC. The chain carries TRBV4-1 and TRBJ2-5; tentatively, D is TRBD2 (6 bases). CDR1 is MGHRA, CDR2 YSYEKL, per germline. Deletions cut 4 bases from V and 3 bases from J, with 15 bases between. The CDR3 has 15 residues.

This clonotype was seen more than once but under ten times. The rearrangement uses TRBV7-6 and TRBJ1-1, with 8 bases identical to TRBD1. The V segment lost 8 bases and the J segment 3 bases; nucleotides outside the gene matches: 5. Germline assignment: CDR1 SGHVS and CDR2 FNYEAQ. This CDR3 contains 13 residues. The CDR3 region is CASRGQGDTEAFF. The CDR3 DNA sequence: TGTGCCAGCCGCGGACAGGGTGACACTGAAGCTTTCTTT.

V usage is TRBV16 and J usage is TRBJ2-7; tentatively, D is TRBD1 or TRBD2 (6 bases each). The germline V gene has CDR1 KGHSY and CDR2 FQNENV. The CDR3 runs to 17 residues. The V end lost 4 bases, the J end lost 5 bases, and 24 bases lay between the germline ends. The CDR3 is CASSPFLSGGGKNEQYF. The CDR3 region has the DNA TGTGCCAGCAGCCCCTTCTTGTCAGGAGGGGGGAAGAACGAGCAGTACTTC.

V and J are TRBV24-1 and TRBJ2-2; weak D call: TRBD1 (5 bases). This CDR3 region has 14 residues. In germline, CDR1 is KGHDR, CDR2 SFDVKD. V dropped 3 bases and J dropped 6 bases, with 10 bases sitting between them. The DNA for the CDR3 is TGTGCCACCAGTGATGTCTCAGGGTCCGGGGAGCTGTTTTTT. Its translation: CATSDVSGSGELFF.

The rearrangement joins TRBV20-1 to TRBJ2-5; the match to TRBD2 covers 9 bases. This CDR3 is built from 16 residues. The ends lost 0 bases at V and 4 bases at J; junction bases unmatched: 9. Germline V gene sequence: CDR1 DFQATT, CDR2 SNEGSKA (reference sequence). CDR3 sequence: CSAREVAGAFLETQYF. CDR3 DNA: TGCAGTGCTAGAGAGGTAGCGGGGGCCTTCCTAGAGACCCAGTACTTC.

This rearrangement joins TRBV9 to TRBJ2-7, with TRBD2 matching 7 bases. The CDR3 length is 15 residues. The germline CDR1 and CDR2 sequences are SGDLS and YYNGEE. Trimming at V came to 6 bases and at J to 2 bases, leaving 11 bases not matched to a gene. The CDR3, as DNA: TGTGCCAGCACCTTAGGAAGCGGGGCTACCTACGAGCAGTACTTC. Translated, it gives CASTLGSGATYEQYF.

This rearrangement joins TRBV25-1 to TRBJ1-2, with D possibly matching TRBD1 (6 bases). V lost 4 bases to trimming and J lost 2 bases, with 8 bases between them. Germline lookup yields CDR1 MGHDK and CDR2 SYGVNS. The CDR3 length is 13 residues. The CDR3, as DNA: TGTGCCAGCAGTGCTGGACAGAACTATGGCTACACCTTC. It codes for CASSAGQNYGYTF.

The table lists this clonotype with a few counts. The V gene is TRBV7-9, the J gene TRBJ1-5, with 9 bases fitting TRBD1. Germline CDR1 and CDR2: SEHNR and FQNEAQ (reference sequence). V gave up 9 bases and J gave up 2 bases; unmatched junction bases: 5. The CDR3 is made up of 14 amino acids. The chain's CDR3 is CASSGQGRNQPQHF. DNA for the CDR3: TGTGCCAGTTCGGGACAGGGCCGCAATCAGCCCCAGCATTTT.

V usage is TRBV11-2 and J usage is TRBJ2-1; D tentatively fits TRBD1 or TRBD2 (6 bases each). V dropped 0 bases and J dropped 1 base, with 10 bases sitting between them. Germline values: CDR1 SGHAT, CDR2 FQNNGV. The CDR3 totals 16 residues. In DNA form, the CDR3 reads TGTGCCAGCAGCTTAGAAGGGGGGCCGTCCTACAATGAGCAGTTCTTC. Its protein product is CASSLEGGPSYNEQFF.

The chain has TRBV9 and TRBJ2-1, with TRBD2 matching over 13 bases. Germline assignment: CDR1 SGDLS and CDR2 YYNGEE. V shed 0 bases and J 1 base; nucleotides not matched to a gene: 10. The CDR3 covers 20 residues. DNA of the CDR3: TGTGCCAGCAGCGTAGTAGGACTAGCGGGGGACCAACTTTCCTACAATGAGCAGTTCTTC. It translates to CASSVVGLAGDQLSYNEQFF.

The CDR3 reads CSVDPQGVNNEQFF. The CDR3 nucleotides are TGCAGCGTTGATCCGCAGGGGGTAAACAATGAGCAGTTCTTC. The chain has TRBV29-1 and TRBJ2-1; 7 nucleotides agree with TRBD1. CDR3 size: 14 residues. Per the germline V gene, CDR1 is SQVTM and CDR2 is ANQGSEA. Unmatched junction bases numbered 7, after V lost 3 bases and J lost 5 bases.

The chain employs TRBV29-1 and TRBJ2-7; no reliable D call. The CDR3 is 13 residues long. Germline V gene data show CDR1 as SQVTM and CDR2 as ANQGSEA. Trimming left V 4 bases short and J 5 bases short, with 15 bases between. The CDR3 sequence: CSVALADTNEQYF. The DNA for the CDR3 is TGCAGCGTTGCGCTGGCCGACACGAACGAGCAGTACTTC.

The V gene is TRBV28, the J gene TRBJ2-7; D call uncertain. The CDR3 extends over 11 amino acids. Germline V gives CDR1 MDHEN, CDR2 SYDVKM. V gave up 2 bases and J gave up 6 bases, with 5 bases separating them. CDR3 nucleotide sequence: TGTGCCAGCAGTTTAACGGCCGAGCAGTACTTC. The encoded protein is CASSLTAEQYF.

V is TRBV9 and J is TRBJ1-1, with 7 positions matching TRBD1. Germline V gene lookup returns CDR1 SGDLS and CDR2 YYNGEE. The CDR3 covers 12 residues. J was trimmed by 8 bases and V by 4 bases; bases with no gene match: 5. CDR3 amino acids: CASSYEGQEAFF. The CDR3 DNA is TGTGCCAGCAGCTATGAGGGACAGGAAGCTTTCTTT.

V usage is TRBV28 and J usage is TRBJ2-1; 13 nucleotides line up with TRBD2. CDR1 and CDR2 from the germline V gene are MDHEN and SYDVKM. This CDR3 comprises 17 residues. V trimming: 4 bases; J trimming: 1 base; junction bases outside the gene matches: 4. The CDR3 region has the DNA TGTGCCAGCAGTTCCGGGACTAGCGGGGTGTCCTACAATGAGCAGTTCTTC. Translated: CASSSGTSGVSYNEQFF.